This TCR beta chain was identified during a study of T cell responses to AZD1222 COVID-19 vaccine. General study results and limits: Baseline seropositivity characterized only a handful of AZD1222 recipients. Vaccine-related CD4 TCRs covered spike, predominating at 160-218 and 743-854.

The CDR3 extends over 16 amino acids. Per germline, CDR1 ENHRY and CDR2 SYGVKD. The V end lost 0 bases, the J end lost 7 bases, and 13 bases lay between the germline ends. About this clone itself: Its antigen is undetermined.

Profiled with immunoSEQ multiplex PCR; TCRdb holds only in-frame clones, not every one. The sample lists some 170,000 clones, 85% to 95% occurring once. The TCR sequence derives from an adult in good health. The rearrangement uses TRBV10-3 and TRBJ1-6, with D maybe TRBD1 (6 bases). The sequenced sample was peripheral blood, obtained on day 0 of AZD1222 vaccination. Here the CDR3 DNA reads TGTGCCATCAGTGAGTCATTGACAGGCAGAAATTCACCCCTCCACTTT. Amino acid sequence: CAISESLTGRNSPLHF.